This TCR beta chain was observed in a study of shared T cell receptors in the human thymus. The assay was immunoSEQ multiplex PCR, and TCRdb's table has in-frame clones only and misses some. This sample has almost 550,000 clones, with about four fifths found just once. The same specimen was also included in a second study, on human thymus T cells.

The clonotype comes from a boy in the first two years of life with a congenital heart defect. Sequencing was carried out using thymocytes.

The CDR3 reads CASSLSHGGGAVAANTGELFF. CDR3 bases: TGTGCCAGCAGTTTATCTCATGGCGGAGGGGCAGTCGCCGCGAACACCGGGGAGCTGTTTTTT. The chain couples TRBV28 to TRBJ2-2; a weak D match, TRBD2 (6 bases). The germline V and J ends were trimmed by 1 base and 0 bases, with 24 bases remaining between them. The germline CDR1 and CDR2 sequences are MDHEN and SYDVKM. The CDR3 has 21 amino acids.